The clone carrying this TCR beta chain has only a few counts. As yet, its antigen is unknown. Unique molecular identifiers were incorporated into the prepared TCRbeta library. TCRdb analysed the PCR reads with MiXCR anew, one entry per CDR3 protein. This table holds 250,000 to 300,000 distinct CDR3 sequences, about a tenth found once. The length of the CDR3 is 14 residues. Germline V lookup: CDR1 SGDLS, CDR2 YYNGEE. Trimming removed 0 bases from V and 2 bases from J, with 9 bases in between. This specimen belongs to a study of T-cell reconstitution after alpha-beta-depleted transplantation in children. Findings and limits, study-wide: A year had passed since transplant, and T-cell counts and diversity by then came mostly from newly produced T cells. Reportedly, only several hundred clones from non-depleted graft cells drove alpha-beta T-cell counts at about two months. Surviving recipient T cells and intrathymic progenitors accounted for some patients' high TCRbeta diversity at day 60.

The chain couples TRBV9 to TRBJ2-7; D gene ambiguous. The sequencing used PBMCs, collected before TCRalphabeta/CD19-depleted stem cell transplant. The clonotype was recovered from a boy in the first two years of life with acute myeloid leukemia, due to receive a stem cell transplant. CDR3 coding DNA: TGTGCCAGCAGCGTAGGTACGACAACCTACGAGCAGTACTTC. As protein: CASSVGTTTYEQYF.